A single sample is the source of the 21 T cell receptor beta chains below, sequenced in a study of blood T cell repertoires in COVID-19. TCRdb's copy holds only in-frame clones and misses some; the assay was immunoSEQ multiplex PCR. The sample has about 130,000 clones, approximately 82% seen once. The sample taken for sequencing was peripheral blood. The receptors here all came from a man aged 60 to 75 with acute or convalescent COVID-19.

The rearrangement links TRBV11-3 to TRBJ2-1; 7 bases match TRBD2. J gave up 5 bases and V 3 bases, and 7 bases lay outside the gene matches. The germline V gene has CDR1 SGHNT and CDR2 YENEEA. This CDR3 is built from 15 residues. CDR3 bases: TGTGCCAGCAGCTTGGGGGGGGGAGTCCACAATGAGCAGTTCTTC. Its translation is CASSLGGGVHNEQFF.

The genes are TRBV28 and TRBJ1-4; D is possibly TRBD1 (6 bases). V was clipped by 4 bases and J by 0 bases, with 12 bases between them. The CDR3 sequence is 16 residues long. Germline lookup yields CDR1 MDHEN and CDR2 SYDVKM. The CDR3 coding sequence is TGTGCCAGCAGTTCCCGGACAGCCCCAACTAATGAAAAACTGTTTTTT. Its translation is CASSSRTAPTNEKLFF.

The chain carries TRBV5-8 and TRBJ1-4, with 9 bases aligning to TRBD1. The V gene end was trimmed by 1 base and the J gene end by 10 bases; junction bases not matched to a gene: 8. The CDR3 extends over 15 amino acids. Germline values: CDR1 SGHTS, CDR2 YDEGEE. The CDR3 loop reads CASSLSGQGRGKLFF. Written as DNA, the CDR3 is TGTGCCAGCAGCTTGAGTGGACAGGGGAGGGGAAAACTGTTTTTT.

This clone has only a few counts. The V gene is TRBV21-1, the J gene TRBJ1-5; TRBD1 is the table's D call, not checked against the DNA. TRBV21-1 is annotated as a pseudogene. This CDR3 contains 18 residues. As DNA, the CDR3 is TGTGCCAGCAGCCCTCGGGACAGGGGCCTTTATAGCAATCAGCCCCAGCATTTT. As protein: CASSPRDRGLYSNQPQHF.

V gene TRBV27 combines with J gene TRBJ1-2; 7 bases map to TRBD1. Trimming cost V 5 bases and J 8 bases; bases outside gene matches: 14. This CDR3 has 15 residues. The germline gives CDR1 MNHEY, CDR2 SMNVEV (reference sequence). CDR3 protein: CASSIDRAVFKGYTF. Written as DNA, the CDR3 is TGTGCCAGCAGTATCGACAGGGCCGTATTTAAAGGCTACACCTTC.

The CDR3 bases are TGTGCCACCAGCGGAGGGGGCCGATCACCCCTCCACTTT. Its protein is CATSGGGRSPLHF. The chain recombines TRBV24-1 with TRBJ1-6, with 7 bases matching TRBD1. There are 13 residues in the CDR3. Germline CDR1 is KGHDR and CDR2 is SFDVKD. Trimming removed 7 bases from V and 10 bases from J; junction bases left unmatched: 6.

The CDR3 DNA is TGTGCCAGCAGCTTAGCCGGGGTGGCCTATGGCTACACCTTC. Translating it yields CASSLAGVAYGYTF. The chain is built from TRBV7-9 and TRBJ1-2; D gene uncertain. This CDR3 comprises 14 residues. The V gene lost 0 bases and the J gene lost 4 bases, with 9 bases spanning the gap. Germline CDR1 SEHNR, CDR2 FQNEAQ (reference sequence).

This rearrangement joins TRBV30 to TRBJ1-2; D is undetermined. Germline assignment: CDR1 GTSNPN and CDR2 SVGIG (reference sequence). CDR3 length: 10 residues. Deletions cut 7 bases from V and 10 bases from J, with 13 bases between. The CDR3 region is CASRRGDYTF. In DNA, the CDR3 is TGTGCCTCCCGCCGGGGTGACTACACCTTC.

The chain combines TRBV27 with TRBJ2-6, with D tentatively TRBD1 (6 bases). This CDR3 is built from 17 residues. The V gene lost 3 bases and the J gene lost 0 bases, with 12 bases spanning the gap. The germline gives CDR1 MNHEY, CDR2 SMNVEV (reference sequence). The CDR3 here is CASSLRQERSGANVLTF. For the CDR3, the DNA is TGTGCCAGCAGTTTGCGACAGGAACGCTCTGGGGCCAACGTCCTGACTTTC.

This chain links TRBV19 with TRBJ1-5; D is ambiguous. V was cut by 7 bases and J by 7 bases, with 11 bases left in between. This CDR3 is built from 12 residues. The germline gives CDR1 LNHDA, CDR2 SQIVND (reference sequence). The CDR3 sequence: CASTGGPQPQHF. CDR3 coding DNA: TGTGCCAGTACTGGAGGTCCCCAGCCCCAGCATTTT.

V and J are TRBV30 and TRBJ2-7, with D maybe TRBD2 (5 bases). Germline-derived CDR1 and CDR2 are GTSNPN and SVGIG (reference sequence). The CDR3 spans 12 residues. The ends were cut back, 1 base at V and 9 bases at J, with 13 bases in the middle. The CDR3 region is CAWSGETEGQYF. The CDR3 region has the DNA TGTGCCTGGAGTGGGGAGACCGAGGGGCAGTACTTC.

The CDR3 is CASSTDSNQPQHF. CDR3 DNA sequence: TGTGCCAGCAGTACAGATAGCAATCAGCCCCAGCATTTT. The chain uses TRBV2 and TRBJ1-5, with D unclear. Germline CDR1 SNHLY, CDR2 FYNNEI. V lost 5 bases and J 0 bases, leaving 5 bases between the germline ends. The CDR3 consists of 13 residues. Supplemented by reference TRBV2 and TRBJ1-5, the full variable domain reads EPEVTQTPSHQVTQMGQEVILRCVPISNHLYFYWYRQILGQKVEFLVSFYNNEISEKSEIFDDQFSVERPDGSNFTLKIRSTKLEDSAMYFCASSTDSNQPQHFGDGTRLSIL.

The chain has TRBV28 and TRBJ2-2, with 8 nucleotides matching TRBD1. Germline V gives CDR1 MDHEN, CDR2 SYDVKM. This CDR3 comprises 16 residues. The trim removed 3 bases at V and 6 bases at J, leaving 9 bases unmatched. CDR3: CASSFVRQGAPGELFF. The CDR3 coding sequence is TGTGCCAGCAGTTTCGTACGGCAGGGGGCGCCCGGGGAGCTGTTTTTT.

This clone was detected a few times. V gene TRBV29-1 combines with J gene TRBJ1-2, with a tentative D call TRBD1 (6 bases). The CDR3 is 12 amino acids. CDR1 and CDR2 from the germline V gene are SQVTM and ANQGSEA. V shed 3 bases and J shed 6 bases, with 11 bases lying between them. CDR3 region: CSVESGADGYTF. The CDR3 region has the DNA TGCAGCGTTGAGTCAGGGGCAGATGGCTACACCTTC.

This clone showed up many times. This CDR3 reads CASSLDSSTDTQYF. CDR3 in DNA: TGTGCCAGCAGTTTGGACAGTAGCACAGATACGCAGTATTTT. The gene calls are TRBV27 and TRBJ2-3, with D possibly being TRBD1 (6 bases). The CDR3 is 14 amino acids. Trimming left V 3 bases short and J 0 bases short, with 7 bases between. CDR1 and CDR2 (germline): MNHEY, SMNVEV (reference sequence).

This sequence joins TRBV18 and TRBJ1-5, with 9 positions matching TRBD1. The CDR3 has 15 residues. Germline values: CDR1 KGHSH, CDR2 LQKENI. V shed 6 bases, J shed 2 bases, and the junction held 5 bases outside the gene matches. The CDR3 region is CASSQQGAGNQPQHF. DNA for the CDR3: TGTGCCAGCTCCCAACAGGGGGCTGGCAATCAGCCCCAGCATTTT.

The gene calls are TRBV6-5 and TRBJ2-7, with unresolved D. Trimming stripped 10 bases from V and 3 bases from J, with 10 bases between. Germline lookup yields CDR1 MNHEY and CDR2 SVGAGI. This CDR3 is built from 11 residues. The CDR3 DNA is TGTGCCACCAACCTAGGCTACGAGCAGTACTTC. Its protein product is CATNLGYEQYF.

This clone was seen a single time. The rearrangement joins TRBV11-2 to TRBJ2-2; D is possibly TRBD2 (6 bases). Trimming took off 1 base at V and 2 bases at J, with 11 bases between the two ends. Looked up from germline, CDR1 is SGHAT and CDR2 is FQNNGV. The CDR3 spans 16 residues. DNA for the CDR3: TGTGCCAGCAGCTTAGGCGGGACGGGAAACACCGGGGAGCTGTTTTTT. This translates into CASSLGGTGNTGELFF.

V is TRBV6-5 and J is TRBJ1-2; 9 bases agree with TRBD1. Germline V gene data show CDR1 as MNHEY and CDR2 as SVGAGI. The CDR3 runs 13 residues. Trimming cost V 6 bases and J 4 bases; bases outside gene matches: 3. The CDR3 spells CASSGTGSYGYTF. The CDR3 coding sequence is TGTGCCAGCAGCGGGACAGGGAGCTATGGCTACACCTTC.

CDR3 protein: CASRNRDRGPPDYEQYF. In nucleotides, the CDR3 is TGTGCCAGCAGGAACCGGGACAGGGGACCCCCCGACTACGAGCAGTACTTC. This chain joins TRBV28 and TRBJ2-7, with TRBD1 matching over 10 bases. This CDR3 comprises 17 residues. V was pared by 6 bases and J by 3 bases, with 14 bases of the junction left unmatched. Germline loops: CDR1 MDHEN, CDR2 SYDVKM.

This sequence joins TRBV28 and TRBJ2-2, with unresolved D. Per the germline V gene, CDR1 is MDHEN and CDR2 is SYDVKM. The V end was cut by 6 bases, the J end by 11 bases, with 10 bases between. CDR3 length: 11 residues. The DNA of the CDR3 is TGTGCCAGCAGCCTGTTGGGCGAGCTGTTTTTT. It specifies CASSLLGELFF.